One sample yielded the 6 T cell receptor beta chains listed below, sequenced in a study of cytomegalovirus exposure and HLA in healthy donors. The method was immunoSEQ multiplex PCR; TCRdb's version includes in-frame clones alone and lacks a portion of them. Of about 300,000 clones in the sample, roughly 90% were seen once. Material for sequencing was PBMCs. The receptors were gathered from a young woman in good health and CMV-seronegative.

The CDR3 bases are TGTGCCAGCTCACCCCCGGACAGCTACGAGCAGTACTTC. Translating it yields CASSPPDSYEQYF. The rearrangement joins TRBV18 to TRBJ2-7, with D possibly TRBD1 on 6 matching bases. The CDR3 covers 13 residues. Germline CDR1 is KGHSH and CDR2 is LQKENI. The ends were cut back, 3 bases at V and 3 bases at J, with 9 bases in the middle.

V and J are TRBV9 and TRBJ2-1; a possible D gene is TRBD2 (6 bases). The CDR3 covers 15 residues. Between the trimmed V and J ends, which lost 3 bases and 4 bases, there was a span of 14 bases. CDR1 is SGDLS and CDR2 is YYNGEE in the germline V gene. This CDR3 is CASSGREALYNEQFF. The CDR3 coding sequence is TGTGCCAGCAGCGGCAGGGAGGCCCTATACAATGAGCAGTTCTTC.

The J gene is TRBJ1-5, the V gene TRBV6-5; maybe TRBD1 (5 bases). V gave up 3 bases and J gave up 5 bases, with 11 bases separating them. CDR1 is MNHEY and CDR2 is SVGAGI in the germline V gene. The CDR3 has 14 amino acids. The CDR3 nucleotides are TGTGCCAGCAGTTATAGATCAGGGTATCAGCCCCAGCATTTT. Its translation is CASSYRSGYQPQHF.

The V gene is TRBV6-1, the J gene TRBJ2-3; 12 bases map to TRBD1. The germline gives CDR1 MNHNS, CDR2 SASEGT. This CDR3 comprises 14 residues. With V trimmed by 4 bases and J by 10 bases, 6 bases remained unmatched. DNA for the CDR3: TGTGCCAGCAGTGTCTCCGGGACAGGGGGCGCGCAGTATTTT. Its protein product is CASSVSGTGGAQYF.

This sequence joins TRBV28 and TRBJ1-2, with D maybe TRBD1 (6 bases). CDR1 is MDHEN and CDR2 is SYDVKM in the germline V gene. There are 15 residues in the CDR3. V gave up 5 bases and J gave up 0 bases, with 13 bases separating them. The CDR3 DNA is TGTGCCAGCAGTACTCCGGGACACCCTAACTATGGCTACACCTTC. Its protein is CASSTPGHPNYGYTF.

This chain connects TRBV2 to TRBJ1-5; D gene unclear. Germline V gene data show CDR1 as SNHLY and CDR2 as FYNNEI. The V and J ends lost 7 bases and 2 bases respectively, with 18 bases between them. The CDR3 consists of 16 residues. CDR3 in amino acids: CASTLRNFKGNQPQHF. The CDR3 bases are TGTGCCAGCACTTTGAGGAATTTTAAGGGCAATCAGCCCCAGCATTTT. Full variable domain (missing parts from reference TRBV2 and TRBJ1-5): EPEVTQTPSHQVTQMGQEVILRCVPISNHLYFYWYRQILGQKVEFLVSFYNNEISEKSEIFDDQFSVERPDGSNFTLKIRSTKLEDSAMYFCASTLRNFKGNQPQHFGDGTRLSIL.